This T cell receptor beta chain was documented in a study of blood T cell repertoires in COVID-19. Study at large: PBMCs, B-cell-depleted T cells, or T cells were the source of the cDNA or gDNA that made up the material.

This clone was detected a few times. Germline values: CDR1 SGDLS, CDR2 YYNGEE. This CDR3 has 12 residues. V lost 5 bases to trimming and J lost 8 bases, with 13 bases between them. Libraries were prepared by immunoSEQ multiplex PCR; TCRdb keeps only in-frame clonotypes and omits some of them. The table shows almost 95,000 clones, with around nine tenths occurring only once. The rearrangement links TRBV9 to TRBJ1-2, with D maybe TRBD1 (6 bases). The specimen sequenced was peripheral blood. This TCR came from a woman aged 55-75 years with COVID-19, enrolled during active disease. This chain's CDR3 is CASSGTQEGYTF. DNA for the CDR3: TGTGCCAGCAGTGGGACACAGGAAGGCTACACCTTC. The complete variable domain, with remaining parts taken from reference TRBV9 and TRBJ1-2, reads DSGVTQTPKHLITATGQRVTLRCSPRSGDLSVYWYQQSLDQGLQFLIQYYNGEERAKGNILERFSAQQFPDLHSELNLSSLELGDSALYFCASSGTQEGYTFGSGTRLTVV.